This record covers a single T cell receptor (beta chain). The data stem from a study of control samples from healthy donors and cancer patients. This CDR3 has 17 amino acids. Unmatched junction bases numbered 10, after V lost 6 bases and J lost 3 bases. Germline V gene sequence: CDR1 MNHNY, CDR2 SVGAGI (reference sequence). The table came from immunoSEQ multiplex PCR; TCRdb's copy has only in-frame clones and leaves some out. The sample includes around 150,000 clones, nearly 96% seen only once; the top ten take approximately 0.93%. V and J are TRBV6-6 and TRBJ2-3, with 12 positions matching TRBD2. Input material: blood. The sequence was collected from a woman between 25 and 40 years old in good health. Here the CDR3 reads CASSRSSGGAGTDTQYF. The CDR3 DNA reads TGTGCCAGCAGCCGATCTAGCGGGGGGGCGGGTACAGATACGCAGTATTTT.